The rows below give T cell receptor beta chains drawn from one sample of a study of blood T cell repertoires in COVID-19. Profiled with immunoSEQ multiplex PCR; TCRdb holds only in-frame clones, not every one. The sample includes 150,000 to 200,000 clones, 85% to 90% seen only once; the top ten take roughly 8%. Sequencing used peripheral blood. The source of these receptors is a woman aged 60-75 years with acute or convalescent COVID-19. Both conserved end residues are part of each CDR3. A D gene is named only where the DNA matches it firmly. Expanded clones are given a class, and other clones once, few, many or no size at all.

v_gene	j_gene	d_gene	abundance	CDR3nt	CDR3aa
TRBV6-1	TRBJ1-2	.	.	TGTGCCAGCAGTGAAGGACATGGGCCCCATGGCTACACCTTC	CASSEGHGPHGYTF
TRBV7-9	TRBJ2-1	TRBD2	.	TGTGCCAGCAGCGTACTAGCGGTATCCTACAATGAGCAGTTCTTC	CASSVLAVSYNEQFF
TRBV20-1	TRBJ1-2	.	once	TGCAGTGCTAGCTCGAACTATGGCTACACCTTC	CSASSNYGYTF
TRBV10-3	TRBJ1-2	.	.	TGTGCCATCAGGGAGGACGGAGCTTATGGCTACACCTTC	CAIREDGAYGYTF
TRBV29-1	TRBJ2-3	.	.	TGCAGCGCGGTGACACCTTTGAGTACAGATACGCAGTATTTT	CSAVTPLSTDTQYF
TRBV11-1	TRBJ2-1	TRBD2	few	TGTGCCAGCAGCTCCGGGACTAGCGGATACAATGAGCAGTTCTTC	CASSSGTSGYNEQFF
TRBV5-1	TRBJ1-1	.	.	TGCGCCAGCAGCTTGGATGAGGGTGCTGAAGCTTTCTTT	CASSLDEGAEAFF
TRBV19	TRBJ2-7	TRBD1	.	TGTGCCAGTAGTATTTGGACAGGGGGGTACGAGCAGTACTTC	CASSIWTGGYEQYF
TRBV18	TRBJ2-1	.	.	TGTGCCAGCTCACCAGGGGCGCGCTACAATGAGCAGTTCTTC	CASSPGARYNEQFF
TRBV3-1/TRBV3-2	TRBJ2-3	TRBD1	.	TGTGCCAGCAGCCATGGGACAGGGGGTACCACAGATACGCAGTATTTT	CASSHGTGGTTDTQYF
TRBV6-4	TRBJ1-1	TRBD1	.	TGTGCCAGCAGCGGCTGGGACAGGGTGGACACTGAAGCTTTCTTT	CASSGWDRVDTEAFF
TRBV29-1	TRBJ1-4	.	.	TGCAGCGTTGATCAGGGGAGCGAAAAACTGTTTTTT	CSVDQGSEKLFF
TRBV7-3	TRBJ2-3	TRBD2	.	TGTGCCAGCAGCTCCCCGGGACTAGCGGGCACAGATACGCAGTATTTT	CASSSPGLAGTDTQYF
TRBV28	TRBJ2-5	.	few	TGTGCCAGCAGTACCACTACTTCCCGCTTGTTAGGGACCCAGTACTTC	CASSTTTSRLLGTQYF
TRBV5-1	TRBJ1-1	TRBD1	.	TGCGCCAGCACTCCAGGGGGGAGTACGAGTTTAGGCACTGAAGCTTTCTTT	CASTPGGSTSLGTEAFF
TRBV13	TRBJ1-3	TRBD1	once	TGTGCCAGCAGCTCCAGGGGGAGTGGAAACACCATATATTTT	CASSSRGSGNTIYF
TRBV29-1	TRBJ2-1	.	few	TGCAGCGTTCGTGACCCGGGAGCTGAGCAGTTCTTC	CSVRDPGAEQFF
TRBV6-2/TRBV6-3	TRBJ1-5	.	.	TGTGCCAGCAGTAACTTACAGGGCCAGCCCCAGCATTTT	CASSNLQGQPQHF
TRBV27	TRBJ1-2	.	.	TGTGCCAGCAGTTTATCGGGCGTCTTTTCTGGCTACACCTTC	CASSLSGVFSGYTF
TRBV30	TRBJ2-1	.	.	TGTGCCTGGACCGAAGGGACTCCCTTCTCCTACAATGAGCAGTTCTTC	CAWTEGTPFSYNEQFF
TRBV10-3	TRBJ2-7	TRBD1	.	TGTGCCATCAGTGAGGACAGGGGGTTGTCCTACGAGCAGTACTTC	CAISEDRGLSYEQYF
TRBV5-1	TRBJ1-4	TRBD1	.	TGCGCCAGCAGTCGGACAGGGGGTAGTGAAAAACTGTTTTTT	CASSRTGGSEKLFF
TRBV28	TRBJ1-2	TRBD1	.	TGTGCCAGCAGTTACAGGGGGAGACCTAACTATGGCTACACCTTC	CASSYRGRPNYGYTF
TRBV11-3	TRBJ2-4	TRBD1	.	TGTGCCAGCAGCTTTCGGACAGGGGGCTGGGACATTCAGTACTTC	CASSFRTGGWDIQYF
TRBV6-4	TRBJ2-1	TRBD2	.	TGTGCCAGCACCGCTGAGGCTAGCGGGGGCCATGAGCAGTTCTTC	CASTAEASGGHEQFF
TRBV6-1	TRBJ2-7	TRBD2	.	TGTGCCAGCAGTGAGGGGCCGGGGAGGGGTTACGAGCAGTACTTC	CASSEGPGRGYEQYF
TRBV27	TRBJ2-3	.	.	TGTGCCAGCAGTATGGGGAGGCCAAGTGACTTGACGCAGTATTTT	CASSMGRPSDLTQYF
TRBV5-1	TRBJ2-1	.	.	TGCGCCAGCAGCTTGGACAACTCCTACAATGAGCAGTTCTTC	CASSLDNSYNEQFF
TRBV6-6	TRBJ2-3	.	once	TGTGCCAGCAGTTACGTCCTAGGGCAGTATTTT	CASSYVLGQYF
TRBV7-8	TRBJ2-7	.	.	TGTGCCAGCAGCTTAAGGCCTGCAGGGACTGGCGAGCAGTACTTC	CASSLRPAGTGEQYF
TRBV5-1	TRBJ2-3	TRBD2	.	TGCGCCAGCAGCGGCGGGACTAGCGGAGATACGCAGTATTTT	CASSGGTSGDTQYF
TRBV5-4	TRBJ1-2	.	.	TGTGCCAGCAGGGGGTGGGGCAGGGATAACTATGGCTACACCTTC	CASRGWGRDNYGYTF
TRBV5-1	TRBJ1-5	TRBD1	.	TGCGCCAGCAGCTGGGGGACAGATAATCAGCCCCAGCATTTT	CASSWGTDNQPQHF
TRBV11-1	TRBJ1-2	.	.	TGTGCCAGCAGCTCGCGTACAGGGTTTGGCTACACCTTC	CASSSRTGFGYTF
TRBV25-1	TRBJ1-2	TRBD1	.	TGTGCCAGCAGTGCATCGGGACAGGGGAGGTCTGGCTACACCTTC	CASSASGQGRSGYTF
TRBV6-5	TRBJ1-5	TRBD1	.	TGTGCCAGCAGGCTGACAGGGGATCAGCCCCAGCATTTT	CASRLTGDQPQHF
TRBV9	TRBJ2-1	.	.	TGTGCCAGCAGCCCTCACTCTGATTCCTACAATGAGCAGTTCTTC	CASSPHSDSYNEQFF
TRBV28	TRBJ1-2	.	once	TGTGCCAGCAGCCCTTCAGGGAACTATGGCTACACCTTC	CASSPSGNYGYTF
TRBV3-1/TRBV3-2	TRBJ2-1	TRBD1	.	TGTGCCAGCAGCCGAATACGGACAGGGACCTTCTACAATGAGCAGTTCTTC	CASSRIRTGTFYNEQFF
TRBV15	TRBJ1-3	.	.	TGTGCCACCAGCAGAGCCGAGGGTGAAGGAAACACCATATATTTT	CATSRAEGEGNTIYF
TRBV28	TRBJ2-5	TRBD1	.	TGTGCCAGCAGGGGGACAGGGGGTAGAGAGACCCAGTACTTC	CASRGTGGRETQYF
TRBV2	TRBJ1-2	TRBD1	once	TGTGCCAGCAGTGTTAATAAGGGACAGACTTATGGCTACACCTTC	CASSVNKGQTYGYTF
TRBV6-5	TRBJ1-5	.	.	TGTGCCAGCGGTATAGGGGATAGCAATCAGCCCCAGCATTTT	CASGIGDSNQPQHF
TRBV28	TRBJ1-1	TRBD1	few	TGTGCCAGCAGCCCCGGGACAGGGTGGACTGAAGCTTTCTTT	CASSPGTGWTEAFF
TRBV11-2	TRBJ2-5	.	.	TGTGCCAGCAGCCCCCCTGGAGGGCGGGTAGAGACCCAGTACTTC	CASSPPGGRVETQYF
TRBV18	TRBJ2-7	TRBD2	.	TGTGCCAGCTCAGCTAGCGGGAGTGGATCCTACGAGCAGTACTTC	CASSASGSGSYEQYF
TRBV29-1	TRBJ2-7	TRBD2	.	TGCAGCGTTGAAGAGGGGACTAGGGTGCAGTACTTC	CSVEEGTRVQYF
TRBV7-3	TRBJ2-6	.	.	TGTGCCAGCAGCTTCCAGGGTGCTGGGGCCAACGTCCTGACTTTC	CASSFQGAGANVLTF
TRBV3-1/TRBV3-2	TRBJ1-4	TRBD1	.	TGTGCCAGCAGCCGCCGACAGGGGAATGAAAAACTGTTTTTT	CASSRRQGNEKLFF
TRBV28	TRBJ1-4	TRBD1	.	TGTGCCGCGGGAGGGACAGTTAATGAAAAACTGTTTTTT	CAAGGTVNEKLFF
TRBV3-1/TRBV3-2	TRBJ2-1	.	many	TGTGCCAGCAGCCAAGTGGCGGGTGAGCAGTTCTTC	CASSQVAGEQFF
TRBV4-2	TRBJ1-1	.	few	TGTGCCAGCAGCCGCCTGGGGGGGGACACTGAAGCTTTCTTT	CASSRLGGDTEAFF
TRBV30	TRBJ1-2	.	many	TGTGCCTGGAGTGTACGGGGGGGCCTGCCAAGGAGCTACACCTTC	CAWSVRGGLPRSYTF
TRBV4-1	TRBJ1-4	.	.	TGCGCCAGCAGCCAAGACCTCGGCGGGGTAGAGACTAATGAAAAACTGTTTTTT	CASSQDLGGVETNEKLFF
TRBV29-1	TRBJ1-1	TRBD1	.	TGCAGCGTTGAAGTCGGACAGGGGGAAGCTTTCTTT	CSVEVGQGEAFF
TRBV10-3	TRBJ2-1	.	large	TGTGCCATCCGGGACATCGGGGCCTCGGATGAGCAGTTCTTC	CAIRDIGASDEQFF
TRBV7-8	TRBJ2-3	TRBD2	.	TGTGCCAGCAGCTTGGGGTTGGCTAGCGGACCCACAGATACGCAGTATTTT	CASSLGLASGPTDTQYF
TRBV3-1/TRBV3-2	TRBJ2-7	TRBD2	once	TGTGCCAGCAGCCAAAATCGCGGGAGCTGGTACGAGCAGTACTTC	CASSQNRGSWYEQYF
TRBV11-3	TRBJ2-1	.	.	TGTGCCAGCAGCAAGGGACTGGGGGTAAATGAGCAGTTCTTC	CASSKGLGVNEQFF